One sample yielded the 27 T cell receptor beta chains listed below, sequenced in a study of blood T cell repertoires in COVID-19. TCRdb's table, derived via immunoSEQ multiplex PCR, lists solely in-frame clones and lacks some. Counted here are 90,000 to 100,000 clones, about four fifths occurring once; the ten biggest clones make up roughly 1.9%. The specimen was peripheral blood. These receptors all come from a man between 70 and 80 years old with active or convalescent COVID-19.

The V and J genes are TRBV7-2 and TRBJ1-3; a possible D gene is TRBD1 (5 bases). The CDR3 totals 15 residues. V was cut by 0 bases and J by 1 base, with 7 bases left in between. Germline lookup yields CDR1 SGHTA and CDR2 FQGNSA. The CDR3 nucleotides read TGTGCCAGCAGCTTAGCGGGGGGTTCTGGAAACACCATATATTTT. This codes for CASSLAGGSGNTIYF.

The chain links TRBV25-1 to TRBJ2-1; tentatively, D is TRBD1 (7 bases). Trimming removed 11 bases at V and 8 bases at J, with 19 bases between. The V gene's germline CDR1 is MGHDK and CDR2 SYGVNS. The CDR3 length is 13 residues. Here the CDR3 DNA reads TGTGCCGTTCGGAGGCAGGGGGGAGATGAGCAGTTCTTC. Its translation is CAVRRQGGDEQFF. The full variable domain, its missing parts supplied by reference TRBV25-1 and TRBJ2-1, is EADIYQTPRYLVIGTGKKITLECSQTMGHDKMYWYQQDPGMELHLIHYSYGVNSTEKGDLSSESTVSRIRTEHFPLTLESARPSHTSQYLCAVRRQGGDEQFFGPGTRLTVL.

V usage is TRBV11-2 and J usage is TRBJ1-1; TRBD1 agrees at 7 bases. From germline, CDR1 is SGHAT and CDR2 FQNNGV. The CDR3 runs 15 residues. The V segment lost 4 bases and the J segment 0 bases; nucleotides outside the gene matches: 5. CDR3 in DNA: TGTGCCAGCAGCTCCGGGGGACAGATGAACACTGAAGCTTTCTTT. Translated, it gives CASSSGGQMNTEAFF. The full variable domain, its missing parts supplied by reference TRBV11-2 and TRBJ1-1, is EAGVAQSPRYKIIEKRQSVAFWCNPISGHATLYWYQQILGQGPKLLIQFQNNGVVDDSQLPKDRFSAERLKGVDSTLKIQPAKLEDSAVYLCASSSGGQMNTEAFFGQGTRLTVV.

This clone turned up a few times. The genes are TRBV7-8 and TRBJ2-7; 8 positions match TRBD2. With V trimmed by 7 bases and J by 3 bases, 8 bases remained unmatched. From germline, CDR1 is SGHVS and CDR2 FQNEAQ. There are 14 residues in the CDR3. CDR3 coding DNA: TGTGCCAGCACGTCCACTAGCGGTTTCTACGAGCAGTACTTC. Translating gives CASTSTSGFYEQYF.

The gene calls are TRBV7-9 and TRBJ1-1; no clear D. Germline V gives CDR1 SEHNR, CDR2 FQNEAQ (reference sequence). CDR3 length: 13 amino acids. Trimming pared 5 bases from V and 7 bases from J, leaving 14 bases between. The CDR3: CASSKDGRDEAFF. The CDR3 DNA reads TGTGCCAGCAGCAAGGACGGGCGGGATGAAGCTTTCTTT.

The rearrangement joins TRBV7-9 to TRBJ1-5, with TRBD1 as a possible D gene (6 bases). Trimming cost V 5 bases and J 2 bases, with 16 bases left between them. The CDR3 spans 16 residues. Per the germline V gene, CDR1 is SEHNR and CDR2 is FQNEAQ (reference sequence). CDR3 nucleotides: TGTGCCAGCAGCATGTGGGACAATTTTGGCAATCAGCCCCAGCATTTT. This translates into CASSMWDNFGNQPQHF.

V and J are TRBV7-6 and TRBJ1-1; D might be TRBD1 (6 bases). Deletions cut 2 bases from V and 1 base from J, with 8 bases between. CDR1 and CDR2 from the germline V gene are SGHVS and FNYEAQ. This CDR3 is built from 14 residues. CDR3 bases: TGTGCCAGCAGCTTATCGGGACAGAACACTGAAGCTTTCTTT. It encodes CASSLSGQNTEAFF.

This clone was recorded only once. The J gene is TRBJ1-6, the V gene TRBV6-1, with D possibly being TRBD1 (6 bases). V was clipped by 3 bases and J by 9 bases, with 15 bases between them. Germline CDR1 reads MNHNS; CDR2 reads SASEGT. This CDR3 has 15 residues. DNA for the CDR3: TGTGCCAGCAGTGAGGGGGGGGGCGCGGGTTCACCCCTCCACTTT. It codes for CASSEGGGAGSPLHF.

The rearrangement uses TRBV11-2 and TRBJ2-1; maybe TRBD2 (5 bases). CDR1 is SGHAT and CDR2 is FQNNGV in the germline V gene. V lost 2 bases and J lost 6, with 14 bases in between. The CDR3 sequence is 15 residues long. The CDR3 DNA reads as TGTGCCAGCAGCTTAAGCGCCCAGGCGGGCAATGAGCAGTTCTTC. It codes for CASSLSAQAGNEQFF.

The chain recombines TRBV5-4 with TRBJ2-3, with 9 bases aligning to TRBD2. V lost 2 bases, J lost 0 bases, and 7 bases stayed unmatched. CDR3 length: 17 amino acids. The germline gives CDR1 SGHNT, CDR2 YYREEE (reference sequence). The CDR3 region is CASSFGGGGASTDTQYF. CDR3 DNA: TGTGCCAGCAGCTTTGGAGGCGGGGGGGCTAGCACAGATACGCAGTATTTT. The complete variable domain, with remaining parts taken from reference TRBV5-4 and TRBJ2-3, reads ETGVTQSPTHLIKTRGQQVTLRCSSQSGHNTVSWYQQALGQGPQFIFQYYREEENGRGNFPPRFSGLQFPNYSSELNVNALELDDSALYLCASSFGGGGASTDTQYFGPGTRLTVL.

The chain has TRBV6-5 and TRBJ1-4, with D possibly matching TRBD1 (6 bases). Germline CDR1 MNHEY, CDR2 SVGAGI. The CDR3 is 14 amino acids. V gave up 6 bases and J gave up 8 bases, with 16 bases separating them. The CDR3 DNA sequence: TGTGCCAGCAGCCAGGACAGACGTTCGGAAAAACTGTTTTTT. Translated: CASSQDRRSEKLFF.

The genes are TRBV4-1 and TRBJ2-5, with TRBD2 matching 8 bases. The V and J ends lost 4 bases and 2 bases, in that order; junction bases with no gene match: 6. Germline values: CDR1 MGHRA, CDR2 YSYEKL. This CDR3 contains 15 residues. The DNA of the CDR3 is TGCGCCAGCAGCCTAAGCGGGGGCCCGCAAGAGACCCAGTACTTC. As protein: CASSLSGGPQETQYF.

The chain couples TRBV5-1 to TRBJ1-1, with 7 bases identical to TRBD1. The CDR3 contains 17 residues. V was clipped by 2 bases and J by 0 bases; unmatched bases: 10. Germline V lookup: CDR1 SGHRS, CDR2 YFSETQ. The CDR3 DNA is TGCGCCAGCAGCTTTGACAGGGTGACCAATTTGAACACTGAAGCTTTCTTT. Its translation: CASSFDRVTNLNTEAFF.

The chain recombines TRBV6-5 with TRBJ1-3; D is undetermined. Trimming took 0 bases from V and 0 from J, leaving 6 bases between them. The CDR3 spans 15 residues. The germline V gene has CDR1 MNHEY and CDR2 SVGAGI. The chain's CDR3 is CASSYSSGSGNTIYF. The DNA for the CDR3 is TGTGCCAGCAGTTACTCGTCAGGCTCTGGAAACACCATATATTTT.

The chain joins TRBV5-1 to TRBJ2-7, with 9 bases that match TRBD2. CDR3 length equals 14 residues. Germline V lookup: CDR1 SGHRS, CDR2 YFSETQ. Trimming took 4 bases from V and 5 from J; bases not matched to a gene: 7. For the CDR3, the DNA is TGCGCCAGCAGCATGGACGGACTAGCGAACGAGCAGTACTTC. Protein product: CASSMDGLANEQYF.

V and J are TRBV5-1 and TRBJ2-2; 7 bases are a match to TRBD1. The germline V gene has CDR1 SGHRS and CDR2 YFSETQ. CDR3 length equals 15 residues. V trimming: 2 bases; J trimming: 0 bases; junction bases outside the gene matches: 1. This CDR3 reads CASSFDRANTGELFF. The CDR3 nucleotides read TGCGCCAGCAGCTTCGACAGGGCGAACACCGGGGAGCTGTTTTTT.

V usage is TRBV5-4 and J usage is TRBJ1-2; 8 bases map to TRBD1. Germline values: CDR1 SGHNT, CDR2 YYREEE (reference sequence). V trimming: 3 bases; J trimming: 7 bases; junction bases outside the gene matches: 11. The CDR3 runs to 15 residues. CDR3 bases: TGTGCCAGCAGCTCAGGGGGCCTGGGGGCAGGTGGCTACACCTTC. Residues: CASSSGGLGAGGYTF.

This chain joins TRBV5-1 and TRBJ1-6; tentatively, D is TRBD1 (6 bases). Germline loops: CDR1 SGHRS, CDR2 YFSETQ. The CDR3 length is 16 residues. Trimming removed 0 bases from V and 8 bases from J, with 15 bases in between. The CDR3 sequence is CASSLGGRGGHSPLHF. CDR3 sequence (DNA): TGCGCCAGCAGCTTGGGGGGCAGGGGCGGACATTCACCCCTCCACTTT.

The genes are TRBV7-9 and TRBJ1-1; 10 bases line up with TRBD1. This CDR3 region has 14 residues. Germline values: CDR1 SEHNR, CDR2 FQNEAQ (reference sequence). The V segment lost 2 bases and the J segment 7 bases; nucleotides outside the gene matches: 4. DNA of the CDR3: TGTGCCAGCAGCTTATTAGGGACAGGGGATGAAGCTTTCTTT. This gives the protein CASSLLGTGDEAFF.

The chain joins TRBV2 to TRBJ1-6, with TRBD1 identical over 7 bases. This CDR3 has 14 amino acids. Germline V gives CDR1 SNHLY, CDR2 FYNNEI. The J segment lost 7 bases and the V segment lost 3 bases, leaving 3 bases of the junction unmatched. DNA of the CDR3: TGTGCCAGCAGTGAGACGGACAGGAATTCACCCCTCCACTTT. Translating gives CASSETDRNSPLHF.

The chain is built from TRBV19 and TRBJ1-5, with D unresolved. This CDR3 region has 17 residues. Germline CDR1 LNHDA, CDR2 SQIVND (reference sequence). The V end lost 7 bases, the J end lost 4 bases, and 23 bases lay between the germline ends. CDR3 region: CASTPLGRQAGNQPQHF. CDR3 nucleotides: TGTGCCAGTACCCCACTTGGGCGCCAGGCGGGGAATCAGCCCCAGCATTTT.

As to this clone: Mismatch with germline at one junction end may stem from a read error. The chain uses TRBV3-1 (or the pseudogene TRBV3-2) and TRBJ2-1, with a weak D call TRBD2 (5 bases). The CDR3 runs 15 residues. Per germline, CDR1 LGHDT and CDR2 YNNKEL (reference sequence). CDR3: CASSLTSPSDNEQFF. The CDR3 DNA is TGTGCCAGCAGCCTTACTAGTCCCTCCGACAATGAGCAGTTCTTC.

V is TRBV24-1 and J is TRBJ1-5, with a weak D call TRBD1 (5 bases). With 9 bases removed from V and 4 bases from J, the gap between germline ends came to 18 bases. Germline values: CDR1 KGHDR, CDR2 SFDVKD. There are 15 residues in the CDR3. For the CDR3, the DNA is TGTGCCACCCGAATTTTCGACAGTTGGAATCAGCCCCAGCATTTT. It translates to CATRIFDSWNQPQHF.

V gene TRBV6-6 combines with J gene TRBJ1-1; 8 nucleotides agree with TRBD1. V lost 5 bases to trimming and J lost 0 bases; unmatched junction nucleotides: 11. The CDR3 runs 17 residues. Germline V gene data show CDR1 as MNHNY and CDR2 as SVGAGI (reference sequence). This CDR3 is CASSPTARQGMNTEAFF. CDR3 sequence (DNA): TGTGCCAGCAGTCCAACGGCCCGACAGGGGATGAACACTGAAGCTTTCTTT.

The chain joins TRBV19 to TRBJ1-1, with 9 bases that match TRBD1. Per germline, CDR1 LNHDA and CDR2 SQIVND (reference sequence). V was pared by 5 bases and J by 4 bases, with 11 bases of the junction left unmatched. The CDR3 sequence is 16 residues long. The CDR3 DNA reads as TGTGCCAGTAGTGTCCGGACAGGGGAGGGTGGCACTGAAGCTTTCTTT. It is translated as CASSVRTGEGGTEAFF.

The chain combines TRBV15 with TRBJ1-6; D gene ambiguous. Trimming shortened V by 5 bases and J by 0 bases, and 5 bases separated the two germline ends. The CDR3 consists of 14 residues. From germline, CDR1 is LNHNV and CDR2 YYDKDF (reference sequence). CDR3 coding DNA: TGTGCCACCAGCGCCAGCTCCTATAATTCACCCCTCCACTTT. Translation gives CATSASSYNSPLHF.

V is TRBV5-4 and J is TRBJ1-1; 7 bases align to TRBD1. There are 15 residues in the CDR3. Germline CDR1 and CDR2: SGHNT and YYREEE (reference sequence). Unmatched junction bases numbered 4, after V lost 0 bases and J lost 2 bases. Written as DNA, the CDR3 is TGTGCCAGCAGCTTGGTGACAGGGACTAACACTGAAGCTTTCTTT. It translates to CASSLVTGTNTEAFF.